The 15 T cell receptor beta chains below were found in one sample sequenced in a study of identical twins. TCRdb itself ran the 5' RACE reads through MiXCR, one entry per CDR3 protein. The sample lists 500,000 to 650,000 distinct CDR3 sequences; under 8.5% were seen once. This sample was also put to use in a study of yellow fever vaccine responses in identical twins.

Sequencing input: PBMCs. Receptors originate from a woman between 18 and 30 years old in good health.

This sequence joins TRBV4-1 and TRBJ1-6; D not certain. The CDR3 sequence is 15 residues long. V gave up 0 bases and J gave up 6 bases, with 9 bases separating them. Germline CDR1 and CDR2: MGHRA and YSYEKL. The CDR3 nucleotides are TGCGCCAGCAGCCAAGATCTGCGGGGTAATTCACCCCTCCACTTT. It yields the protein CASSQDLRGNSPLHF.

This clonotype was observed many times. The chain uses TRBV6-1 and TRBJ2-1, with 8 bases matching TRBD1. Trimming took 3 bases from V and 4 from J; bases not matched to a gene: 8. Germline-derived CDR1 and CDR2 are MNHNS and SASEGT. The CDR3 loop spans 16 amino acids. The CDR3 region is CASSEAGTGFYNEQFF. The DNA of the CDR3 is TGTGCCAGCAGTGAGGCCGGGACAGGTTTTTACAATGAGCAGTTCTTC.

The chain couples TRBV11-2 to TRBJ2-5, with unresolved D. This CDR3 region has 14 residues. V was trimmed by 6 bases and J by 2 bases, leaving 13 bases between them. Germline CDR1 reads SGHAT; CDR2 reads FQNNGV. CDR3 sequence: CASSLSFPQETQYF. CDR3 DNA sequence: TGTGCCAGCAGTCTTAGTTTCCCGCAAGAGACCCAGTACTTC.

This clonotype was recorded at least ten times. The chain uses TRBV7-2 and TRBJ2-1; 7 nucleotides align to TRBD1. Germline CDR1 is SGHTA and CDR2 is FQGNSA. The CDR3 spans 12 residues. Germline trimming cut 9 bases from V and 8 bases from J; bases unmatched to any gene: 7. The CDR3 spells CARDRVQDEQFF. The CDR3 nucleotides read TGTGCCAGAGACAGGGTGCAAGATGAGCAGTTCTTC.

This clonotype was observed a few times. This chain joins TRBV2 and TRBJ2-1; D uncertain. Germline CDR1 SNHLY, CDR2 FYNNEI. The CDR3 covers 15 residues. V lost 1 base and J lost 0, with 7 bases in between. The CDR3: CASSEDYGSYNEQFF. The CDR3 region has the DNA TGTGCCAGCAGTGAAGACTACGGCTCCTACAATGAGCAGTTCTTC.

This clonotype was picked up a small number of times. The chain carries TRBV10-2 and TRBJ2-7, with D possibly matching TRBD2 (6 bases). The CDR3 totals 13 residues. Germline V gene sequence: CDR1 WSHSY, CDR2 SAAADI. Trimming shortened V by 7 bases and J by 2 bases, and 12 bases separated the two germline ends. The CDR3 DNA reads as TGCGCCAGCACCCCGGGAGCTCCCTACGAGCAGTACTTC. Translated, it gives CASTPGAPYEQYF.

This clonotype has just a few counts. The chain has TRBV3-1 and TRBJ2-1; no definite D call. V lost 4 bases and J lost 0, with 7 bases in between. This CDR3 has 14 amino acids. CDR1 and CDR2 (germline): LGHDT, YNNKEL (reference sequence). The CDR3 sequence: CASSPMYSYNEQFF. The CDR3 region has the DNA TGTGCCAGCAGCCCGATGTACTCCTACAATGAGCAGTTCTTC.

Only a few counts were recorded for this clonotype. The chain recombines TRBV11-2 with TRBJ1-2; 7 bases map to TRBD1. CDR1 is SGHAT and CDR2 is FQNNGV in the germline V gene. The length of the CDR3 is 17 residues. The trim removed 5 bases at V and 0 bases at J, leaving 12 bases unmatched. In DNA form, the CDR3 reads TGTGCCAGCAGCGATGGAGCAGGGGGGATCGCTAACTATGGCTACACCTTC. Its translation is CASSDGAGGIANYGYTF.

J is TRBJ2-3 and V is TRBV24-1, with 9 bases identical to TRBD1. The CDR3 spans 16 residues. Per the germline V gene, CDR1 is KGHDR and CDR2 is SFDVKD. J gave up 2 bases and V 3 bases, and 5 bases lay outside the gene matches. Written as DNA, the CDR3 is TGTGCCACCAGTGATCCCCGGGACAGGGTCACAGATACGCAGTATTTT. This gives the protein CATSDPRDRVTDTQYF.

The genes are TRBV5-1 and TRBJ2-3, with D perhaps TRBD1 or TRBD2 (5 bases each). The length of the CDR3 is 15 residues. Germline V gene data show CDR1 as SGHRS and CDR2 as YFSETQ. Trimming removed 2 bases at V and 0 bases at J, with 10 bases between. The CDR3 loop is CASSFRDASTDTQYF. The CDR3 bases are TGCGCCAGCAGCTTCAGGGACGCTAGCACAGATACGCAGTATTTT.

This clonotype was picked up a small number of times. This chain connects TRBV13 to TRBJ1-4; a weak D match, TRBD1 (5 bases). V lost 5 bases and J 5 bases, leaving 12 bases between the germline ends. The CDR3 is made up of 14 amino acids. The germline CDR1 and CDR2 sequences are PRHDT and FYEKMQ (reference sequence). CDR3 DNA: TGTGCCAGCAGCGGGCAGGGTTCCAATGAAAAACTGTTTTTT. Translated, it gives CASSGQGSNEKLFF.

V is TRBV5-1 and J is TRBJ1-3; 8 nucleotides align to TRBD1. The J segment lost 2 bases and the V segment lost 5 bases, leaving 6 bases of the junction unmatched. The germline gives CDR1 SGHRS, CDR2 YFSETQ. The CDR3 length is 15 residues. The CDR3 DNA reads TGCGCCAGCAGTTATGACAGGGGCGCTGGAAACACCATATATTTT. Its protein is CASSYDRGAGNTIYF.

The table lists this clonotype with many counts. This chain uses TRBV5-1 with TRBJ2-4; D call uncertain. Looked up from germline, CDR1 is SGHRS and CDR2 is YFSETQ. The ends were cut back, 4 bases at V and 5 bases at J, with 7 bases in the middle. This CDR3 spans 12 amino acids. The CDR3 region has the DNA TGCGCCAGCAGCCCTGAACAAAACATTCAGTACTTC. Translating gives CASSPEQNIQYF.

CDR3 DNA sequence: TGCAGTGCTAGCGGTCAGGACAATGAGCAGTTCTTC. Protein: CSASGQDNEQFF. The chain carries TRBV20-1 and TRBJ2-1; D gene unclear. The CDR3 totals 12 residues. With 3 bases removed from V and 5 bases from J, the gap between germline ends came to 8 bases. Germline CDR1 DFQATT, CDR2 SNEGSKA (reference sequence).

This clonotype was seen repeatedly, ten times or more. This rearrangement joins TRBV3-1 to TRBJ1-1, with D uncertain. The CDR3 contains 14 residues. Germline V gene data show CDR1 as LGHDT and CDR2 as YNNKEL (reference sequence). Trimming left V 3 bases short and J 1 base short, with 9 bases between. The CDR3 DNA follows: TGTGCCAGCAGCCAGGGTCACAAGAACACTGAAGCTTTCTTT. This translates into CASSQGHKNTEAFF. Complete variable domain (other parts from reference TRBV3-1 and TRBJ1-1): DTAVSQTPKYLVTQMGNDKSIKCEQNLGHDTMYWYKQDSKKFLKIMFSYNNKELIINETVPNRFSPKSPDKAHLNLHINSLELGDSAVYFCASSQGHKNTEAFFGQGTRLTVV.